This T cell receptor beta chain emerged from a study of T cells in localized non-small cell lung cancer. Findings and limits, study-wide: Uninvolved adjacent lung had more T cell clonality than any other tissue, topping tumor. There was an association of higher blood T cell density with longer overall survival. In adjacent lung appeared a median around 54 of the top 100 tumor clones.

Per the germline V gene, CDR1 is LNHDA and CDR2 is SQIVND (reference sequence). CDR3 length equals 16 residues. The ends lost 7 bases at V and 4 bases at J; junction bases unmatched: 13. Sequenced by immunoSEQ multiplex PCR; TCRdb stores in-frame clones only, minus some. Of 10,000 to 12,000 clones listed, less than 60% are singletons. Comment on this clone: The antigen is undetermined.

This sequence joins TRBV19 and TRBJ2-3, with 8 nucleotides matching TRBD2. This material consisted of lymph node tissue, taken before any cancer treatment. This clonotype was obtained from a woman aged 40-75 years with stage II squamous cell lung carcinoma. For the CDR3, the DNA is TGTGCCAGTACCCTATCGGGGGGGAGTTTGGCAGATACGCAGTATTTT. Protein product: CASTLSGGSLADTQYF.